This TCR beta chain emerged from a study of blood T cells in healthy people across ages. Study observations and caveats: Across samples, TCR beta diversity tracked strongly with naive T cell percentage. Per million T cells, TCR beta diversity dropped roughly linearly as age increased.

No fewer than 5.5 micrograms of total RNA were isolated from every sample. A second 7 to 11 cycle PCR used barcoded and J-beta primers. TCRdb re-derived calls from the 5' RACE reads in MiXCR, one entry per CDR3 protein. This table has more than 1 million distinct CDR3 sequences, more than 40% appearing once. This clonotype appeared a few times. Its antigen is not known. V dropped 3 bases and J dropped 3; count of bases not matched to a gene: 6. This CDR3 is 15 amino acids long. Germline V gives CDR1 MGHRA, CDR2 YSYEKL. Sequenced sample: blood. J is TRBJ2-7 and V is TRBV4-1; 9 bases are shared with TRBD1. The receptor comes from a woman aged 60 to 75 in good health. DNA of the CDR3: TGCGCCAGCAGCCAGGAACAGGGGGCCAACTACGAGCAGTACTTC. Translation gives CASSQEQGANYEQYF.